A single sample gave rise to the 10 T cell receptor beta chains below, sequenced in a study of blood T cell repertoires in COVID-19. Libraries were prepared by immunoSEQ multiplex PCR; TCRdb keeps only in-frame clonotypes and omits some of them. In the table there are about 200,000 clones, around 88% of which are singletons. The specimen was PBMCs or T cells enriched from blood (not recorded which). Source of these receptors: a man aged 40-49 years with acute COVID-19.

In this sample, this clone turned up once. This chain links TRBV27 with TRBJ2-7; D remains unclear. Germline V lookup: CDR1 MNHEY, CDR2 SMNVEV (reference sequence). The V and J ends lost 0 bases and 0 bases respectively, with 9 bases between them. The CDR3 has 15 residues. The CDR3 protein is CASSLSIWSSYEQYF. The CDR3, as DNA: TGTGCCAGCAGTTTATCGATATGGAGCTCCTACGAGCAGTACTTC.

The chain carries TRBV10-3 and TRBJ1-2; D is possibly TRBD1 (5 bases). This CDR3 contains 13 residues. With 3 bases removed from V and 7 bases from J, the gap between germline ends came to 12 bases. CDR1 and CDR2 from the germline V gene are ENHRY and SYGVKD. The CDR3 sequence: CAISDVGAGGYTF. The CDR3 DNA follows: TGTGCCATCAGTGACGTAGGGGCCGGTGGCTACACCTTC.

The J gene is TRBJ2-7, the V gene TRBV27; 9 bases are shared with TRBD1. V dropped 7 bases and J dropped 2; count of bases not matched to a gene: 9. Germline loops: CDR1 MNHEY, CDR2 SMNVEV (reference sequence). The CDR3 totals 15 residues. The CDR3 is CASNPGQGRTYEQYF. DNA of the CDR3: TGTGCCAGCAATCCCGGACAGGGGCGTACCTACGAGCAGTACTTC.

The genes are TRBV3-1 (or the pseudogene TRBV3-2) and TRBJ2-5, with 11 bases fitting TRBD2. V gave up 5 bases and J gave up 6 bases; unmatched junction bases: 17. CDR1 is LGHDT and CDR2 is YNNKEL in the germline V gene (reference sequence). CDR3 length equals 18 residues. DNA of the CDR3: TGTGCCAGCAGCGAGGGACTAGCGGCCACCTCCGCCAGGAAGACCCAGTACTTC. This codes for CASSEGLAATSARKTQYF.

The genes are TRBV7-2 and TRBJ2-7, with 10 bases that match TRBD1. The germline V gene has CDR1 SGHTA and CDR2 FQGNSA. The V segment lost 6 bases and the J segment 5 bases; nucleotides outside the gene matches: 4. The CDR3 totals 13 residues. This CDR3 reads CASRGQGWNEQYF. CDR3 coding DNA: TGTGCCAGCAGGGGACAGGGGTGGAACGAGCAGTACTTC.

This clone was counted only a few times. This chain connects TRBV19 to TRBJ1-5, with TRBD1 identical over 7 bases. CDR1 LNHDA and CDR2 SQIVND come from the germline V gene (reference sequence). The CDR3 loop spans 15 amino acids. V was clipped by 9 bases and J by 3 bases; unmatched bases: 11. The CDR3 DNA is TGTGCCAGCGAGAGTTACAGGGGACTCAATCAGCCCCAGCATTTT. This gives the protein CASESYRGLNQPQHF.

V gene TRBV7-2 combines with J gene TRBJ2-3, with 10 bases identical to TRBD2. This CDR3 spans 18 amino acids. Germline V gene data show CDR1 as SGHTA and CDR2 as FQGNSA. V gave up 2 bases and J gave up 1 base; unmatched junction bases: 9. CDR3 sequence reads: CASSLRRGLAGGTDTQYF. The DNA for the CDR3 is TGTGCCAGCAGCTTACGGCGGGGCCTAGCGGGAGGCACAGATACGCAGTATTTT.

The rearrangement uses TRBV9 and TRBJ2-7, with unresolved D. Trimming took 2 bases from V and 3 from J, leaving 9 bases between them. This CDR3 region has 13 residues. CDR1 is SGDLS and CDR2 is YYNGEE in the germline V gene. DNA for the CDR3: TGTGCCAGCAGCGTTCAGTCAGGCTACGAGCAGTACTTC. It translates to CASSVQSGYEQYF. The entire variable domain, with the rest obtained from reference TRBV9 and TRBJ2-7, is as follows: DSGVTQTPKHLITATGQRVTLRCSPRSGDLSVYWYQQSLDQGLQFLIQYYNGEERAKGNILERFSAQQFPDLHSELNLSSLELGDSALYFCASSVQSGYEQYFGPGTRLTVT.

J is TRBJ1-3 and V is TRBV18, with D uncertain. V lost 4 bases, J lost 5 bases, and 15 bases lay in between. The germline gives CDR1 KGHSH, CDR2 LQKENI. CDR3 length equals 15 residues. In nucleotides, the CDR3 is TGTGCCAGCTCACGGGAGGCAGAGGGTAGAAACACCATATATTTT. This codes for CASSREAEGRNTIYF.

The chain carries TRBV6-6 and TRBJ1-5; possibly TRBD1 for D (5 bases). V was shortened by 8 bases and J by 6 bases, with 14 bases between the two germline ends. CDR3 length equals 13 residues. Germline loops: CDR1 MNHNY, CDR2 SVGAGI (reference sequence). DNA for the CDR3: TGTGCCAGCGCCCCCGGGGGTAGTCAGCCCCAGCATTTT. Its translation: CASAPGGSQPQHF.